This T cell receptor beta chain was observed in a study of cytomegalovirus exposure and HLA in healthy donors. Overall study: The same platform was used for the roughly 120 validation repertoires and the roughly 730 first-cohort repertoires, a later analysis reported.

Study-level points and caveats: Per published reports, the classifier diagnosed cytomegalovirus status with high specificity and sensitivity. CMV antigen specificity of a few CMV-associated chains was confirmed in vitro.

Germline assignment: CDR1 SGHRS and CDR2 YFSETQ. Trimming cost V 0 bases and J 7 bases, with 11 bases left between them. This CDR3 is built from 15 residues. In the case of this clone: Its antigen is unidentified.

The method was immunoSEQ multiplex PCR; TCRdb's version includes in-frame clones alone and lacks a portion of them. The table lists fewer than 95,000 clones, roughly 83% of them singletons, with around an eighth in the top ten. The rearrangement joins TRBV5-1 to TRBJ1-6; D is ambiguous. The sequence derives from a woman under 30 in good health and CMV-seropositive. The sequenced sample was PBMCs. CDR3 sequence reads: CASSLAEGRNSPLHF. CDR3 bases: TGCGCCAGCAGCTTGGCCGAGGGAAGGAATTCACCCCTCCACTTT.